Detailed here is one T cell receptor beta chain. The antigen is unknown. This sample was included in a study of OX40 agonist ivuxolimab in advanced cancers. Study at large: Partial responses were seen in three patients, one with hepatocellular carcinoma and two with cutaneous melanoma. General observations from the study: Compared with CD4+, CD8+ T cells on average had more expanded clones.

The V and J ends lost 5 bases and 5 bases respectively, with 16 bases between them. This CDR3 is built from 14 residues. Germline CDR1 reads SEHNR; CDR2 reads FQNEAQ (reference sequence). Produced via immunoSEQ multiplex PCR; TCRdb's table is partial and in-frame only. The repertoire consists of about 14,000 clones, with 91% occurring once and the leading ten covering 20% to 25%. The TCR comes from an adult with an advanced solid tumor such as melanoma, head and neck, liver or kidney cancer. The chain combines TRBV7-9 with TRBJ2-7; a possible D gene is TRBD1 (5 bases). This specimen was CD4+ or CD8+ T cells sorted from blood, taken in a trial of the OX40 agonist ivuxolimab. Here the CDR3 reads CASSHPVRVHEQYF. The CDR3 coding sequence is TGTGCCAGCAGCCACCCGGTCAGGGTCCACGAGCAGTACTTC.